This entry describes one T cell receptor (beta chain). What it binds is unknown. This sample was taken from a study of cytomegalovirus exposure and HLA in healthy donors. Study summary: The 120 million or so unique TCR beta sequences, from 150 million to 200 million T cells, were found by an earlier analysis.

The V gene's germline CDR1 is SNHLY and CDR2 FYNNEI. Deletions cut 2 bases from V and 1 base from J, with 12 bases between. The CDR3 consists of 15 residues. The PCR made use of 60 Vbeta and 13 Jbeta primers. Using immunoSEQ multiplex PCR, the repertoire was profiled, and TCRdb retains in-frame clones only, with some absent. The sample gives around 130,000 clones, roughly 77% of which show up once; 1.5% to 2% is in the top ten. Overall study results and limits: The only immune exposure information that was available was CMV serostatus. On later analysis, the bulk of CMV-associated TCR beta chains appeared to be HLA-restricted.

The TCR sequence derives from a young woman in good health and CMV-seronegative. Sequenced input: PBMCs. J is TRBJ2-7 and V is TRBV2; no reliable D call. Written as DNA, the CDR3 is TGTGCCAGCAGTGAACATCGCGGCCCTTCCTACGAGCAGTACTTC. As protein: CASSEHRGPSYEQYF.